This record concerns one T cell receptor beta chain sequence. PCR amplification relied on 60 Vbeta primers (plus 13 Jbeta primers). This table comes from immunoSEQ multiplex PCR, and its TCRdb copy is limited to in-frame clones, with some not included. The sample contains 100,000 or so clones, roughly 80% of which appear only once. The sample is drawn from a study of cytomegalovirus exposure and HLA in healthy donors. The sequencing input was PBMCs. The sequence was collected from a young man in good health and CMV-seropositive.

CDR3 region: CASSLVETGGSYEQYF. In nucleotides, the CDR3 is TGTGCCAGCAGCTTGGTTGAGACAGGGGGGTCCTACGAGCAGTACTTC. The chain has TRBV7-9 and TRBJ2-5, with 9 positions matching TRBD1. The J call is uncertain, as TRBJ2-7 better fits the DNA end. Per the germline V gene, CDR1 is SEHNR and CDR2 is FQNEAQ (reference sequence). The CDR3 runs to 16 residues.